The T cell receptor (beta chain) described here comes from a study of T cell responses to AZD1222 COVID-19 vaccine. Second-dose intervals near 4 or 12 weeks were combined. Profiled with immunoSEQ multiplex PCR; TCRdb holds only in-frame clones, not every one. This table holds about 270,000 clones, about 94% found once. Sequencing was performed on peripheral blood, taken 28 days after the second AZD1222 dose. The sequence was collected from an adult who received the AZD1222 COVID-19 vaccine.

The CDR3 is CASKTAYNQPQHF. The DNA for the CDR3 is TGTGCCAGCAAGACGGCTTACAATCAGCCCCAGCATTTT. The chain couples TRBV6-5 to TRBJ1-5; D is undetermined. The CDR3 has 13 residues. The V and J ends lost 7 bases and 3 bases respectively, with 10 bases between them. CDR1 is MNHEY and CDR2 is SVGAGI in the germline V gene.